One and the same sample provided the 27 T cell receptor beta chains below, sequenced in a study of T cells after yellow fever vaccination. One entry per CDR3 protein, called by TCRdb with MiXCR from the 5' RACE reads. The sample has some 350,000 distinct CDR3 sequences, roughly 4% seen once. This specimen was PBMCs, taken 5 days after the yellow fever booster vaccination. These receptor sequences come from a man between 18 and 29 years old who received the YFV17D yellow fever vaccine.

There are a few counts of this clonotype. V is TRBV5-4 and J is TRBJ2-7; 7 bases match TRBD2. The junction had 5 bases not matched to a gene; V was cut back by 2 bases and J by 0 bases. Per the germline V gene, CDR1 is SGHNT and CDR2 is YYREEE (reference sequence). The CDR3 is 15 amino acids. The CDR3 DNA reads as TGTGCCAGCAGCTTTGAGCGGGAAAGCTCCTACGAGCAGTACGTC. Encoded protein: CASSFERESSYEQYV.

In its sample, this clonotype was seen a few times. Here the CDR3 DNA reads TGCAGCGTTGGTAGCGGGGGGTTCGAGCAGTACTTC. As protein: CSVGSGGFEQYF. V and J are TRBV29-1 and TRBJ2-7; 10 nucleotides match TRBD2. Germline V gives CDR1 SQVTM, CDR2 ANQGSEA. V dropped 4 bases and J dropped 6; count of bases not matched to a gene: 3. This CDR3 region has 12 residues.

This chain connects TRBV4-3 to TRBJ1-6; D gene ambiguous. This CDR3 spans 14 amino acids. Between the trimmed V and J ends, which lost 1 base and 8 bases, there was a span of 9 bases. Germline-derived CDR1 and CDR2 are LGHNA and YSLEER. The CDR3, as DNA: TGCGCCAGCAGCCAAGCCCAGATCCATTCACCCCTCCACTTT. Amino acid sequence: CASSQAQIHSPLHF.

This clonotype was detected many times. The chain recombines TRBV7-2 with TRBJ2-7; D remains ambiguous. Germline values: CDR1 SGHTA, CDR2 FQGNSA. CDR3 length: 13 amino acids. V was shortened by 5 bases and J by 3 bases, with 11 bases between the two germline ends. The CDR3 sequence is CASSRTGLYEQYF. The DNA of the CDR3 is TGTGCCAGCAGCCGCACTGGGCTCTACGAGCAGTACTTC.

This clonotype was seen ten or more times. The chain carries TRBV20-1 and TRBJ2-3, with 7 positions matching TRBD2. The CDR3 is 14 residues long. V was clipped by 5 bases and J by 1 base; unmatched bases: 6. Germline V gene lookup returns CDR1 DFQATT and CDR2 SNEGSKA (reference sequence). The CDR3 region is CSASWGGGTDTQYF. The DNA for the CDR3 is TGCAGTGCTTCATGGGGGGGTGGCACAGATACGCAGTATTTT.

This clonotype was observed a few times. J is TRBJ1-5 and V is TRBV19; maybe TRBD1 (5 bases). This CDR3 has 15 residues. Germline V gene data show CDR1 as LNHDA and CDR2 as SQIVND (reference sequence). The V end lost 11 bases, the J end lost 3 bases, and 20 bases lay between the germline ends. The DNA for the CDR3 is TGTGCCGGGAAGGACGGGAGGGGCATCAATCAGCCCCAGCATTTT. It translates to CAGKDGRGINQPQHF.

The chain recombines TRBV24-1 with TRBJ2-4; D perhaps matches TRBD2 (5 bases). The germline gives CDR1 KGHDR, CDR2 SFDVKD. The CDR3 runs to 14 residues. The V end was cut by 7 bases, the J end by 9 bases, with 18 bases between. CDR3 in DNA: TGTGCCACCAGCCACGGGGTTCCTGGCGGCATTCAGTACTTC. The encoded protein is CATSHGVPGGIQYF.

This clonotype occurred a few times. The chain combines TRBV11-1 with TRBJ2-2; D is undetermined. Per the germline V gene, CDR1 is SGHAT and CDR2 is FQDESV (reference sequence). V lost 1 base and J 4 bases, leaving 7 bases between the germline ends. The CDR3 is 14 residues long. CDR3 nucleotides: TGTGCCAGCAGCTTAGAATTGTTCACCGGGGAGCTGTTTTTT. It encodes CASSLELFTGELFF.

This clonotype was counted only a few times. The genes are TRBV7-9 and TRBJ2-4; 7 bases fit TRBD1. CDR3 length: 16 amino acids. The junction had 7 bases not matched to a gene; V was cut back by 5 bases and J by 0 bases. CDR1 and CDR2 from the germline V gene are SEHNR and FQNEAQ (reference sequence). CDR3: CASSTRDSLAKNIQYF. In DNA form, the CDR3 reads TGTGCCAGCAGCACCCGGGACAGTCTAGCCAAAAACATTCAGTACTTC. The full variable domain, in which reference TRBV7-9 and TRBJ2-4 provide the parts outside the CDR3, is DTGVSQNPRHKITKRGQNVTFRCDPISEHNRLYWYRQTLGQGPEFLTYFQNEAQLEKSRLLSDRFSAERPKGSFSTLEIQRTEQGDSAMYLCASSTRDSLAKNIQYFGAGTRLSVL.

This clonotype was seen many times. V gene TRBV12-3 or TRBV12-4 combines with J gene TRBJ2-5, with a possible D match to TRBD2 (7 bases). The ends were cut back, 3 bases at V and 5 bases at J, with 10 bases in the middle. The CDR3 runs to 13 residues. CDR3 sequence: CASSFGGAETQYF. In DNA, the CDR3 is TGTGCCAGCAGTTTTGGGGGGGCGGAGACCCAGTACTTC.

This clonotype was seen only a few times. V and J are TRBV12-3 or TRBV12-4 and TRBJ2-7; D possibly corresponds to TRBD1 (5 bases). Trimming pared 1 base from V and 2 bases from J, leaving 12 bases between. The CDR3 has 15 amino acids. The CDR3 reads CASSLGQIGAYEQYF. In nucleotides, the CDR3 is TGTGCCAGCAGTTTAGGTCAGATAGGGGCCTACGAGCAGTACTTC.

Comments on this clonotype: With a much larger clone just one base away, this may be a read error. The gene calls are TRBV7-6 and TRBJ2-7; D tentatively reads TRBD1 or TRBD2 (5 bases each). Looked up from germline, CDR1 is SGHVS and CDR2 is FNYEAQ. This CDR3 spans 16 amino acids. CDR3 sequence reads: CASSLWGTGQGYEKYF. DNA of the CDR3: TGTGCCAGCAGCTTATGGGGTACGGGGCAGGGCTACGAGAAGTACTTC.

The chain employs TRBV5-1 and TRBJ1-6; 12 bases agree with TRBD1. The germline gives CDR1 SGHRS, CDR2 YFSETQ. This CDR3 has 14 residues. V lost 4 bases, J lost 11 bases, and 4 bases stayed unmatched. CDR3: CASSPGQGAAPLHF. DNA of the CDR3: TGCGCCAGCAGCCCGGGACAGGGGGCGGCACCCCTCCACTTT.

This clonotype was counted only a few times. The genes are TRBV20-1 and TRBJ2-7; D perhaps matches TRBD1 (6 bases). The CDR3 has 14 amino acids. Per the germline V gene, CDR1 is DFQATT and CDR2 is SNEGSKA (reference sequence). The V and J ends lost 0 bases and 1 base respectively, with 10 bases between them. The CDR3 sequence is CSARDQDSSYEQYF. The CDR3 bases are TGCAGTGCTAGAGATCAGGACAGTTCCTACGAGCAGTACTTC.

The sample holds many counts of this clonotype. The V and J genes are TRBV2 and TRBJ2-2; D call uncertain. The germline V gene encodes CDR1 SNHLY and CDR2 FYNNEI. This CDR3 has 14 residues. V lost 4 bases and J 1 base, leaving 7 bases between the germline ends. The CDR3 region has the DNA TGTGCCAGCAGTGTGCGGCTGAACACCGGGGAGCTGTTTTTT. Its translation is CASSVRLNTGELFF. The full variable domain, with the rest looked up from reference TRBV2 and TRBJ2-2, is EPEVTQTPSHQVTQMGQEVILRCVPISNHLYFYWYRQILGQKVEFLVSFYNNEISEKSEIFDDQFSVERPDGSNFTLKIRSTKLEDSAMYFCASSVRLNTGELFFGEGSRLTVL.

This clonotype was observed a few times. This chain uses TRBV5-1 with TRBJ2-1; 12 bases align to TRBD2. Trimming removed 4 bases from V and 2 bases from J; junction bases left unmatched: 7. CDR1 and CDR2 (germline): SGHRS, YFSETQ. The CDR3 extends over 17 amino acids. The CDR3 sequence: CASSPRASGGAYNEQFF. DNA of the CDR3: TGCGCCAGCAGCCCAAGAGCTAGCGGGGGGGCCTACAATGAGCAGTTCTTC.

This chain connects TRBV15 to TRBJ1-2; D remains unclear. The germline gives CDR1 LNHNV, CDR2 YYDKDF (reference sequence). The CDR3 is 15 amino acids. V was trimmed by 0 bases and J by 4 bases, leaving 12 bases between them. CDR3 residues: CATSRDRAAGYGYTF. As DNA, the CDR3 is TGTGCCACCAGCAGAGACCGGGCCGCTGGCTATGGCTACACCTTC.

The chain is built from TRBV12-3 or TRBV12-4 and TRBJ1-2; D unclear. V shed 2 bases and J shed 8 bases, with 18 bases lying between them. The CDR3 runs to 15 residues. As DNA, the CDR3 is TGTGCCAGCAGTTTATTCGGAGATCCTCGCGAGGGCTACACCTTC. This gives the protein CASSLFGDPREGYTF.

This clonotype was seen at least ten times. The rearrangement joins TRBV5-6 to TRBJ2-2; perhaps TRBD1 as D (6 bases). With 4 bases removed from V and 7 bases from J, the gap between germline ends came to 17 bases. Germline V gene sequence: CDR1 SGHDT, CDR2 YYEEEE. CDR3 size: 15 residues. DNA of the CDR3: TGTGCCAGCAGCGAAATTAACAGGGATTACGGGGAGCTGTTTTTT. Amino acids: CASSEINRDYGELFF.

V usage is TRBV4-2 and J usage is TRBJ1-6; the D is unclear. The CDR3 contains 12 residues. Germline assignment: CDR1 LGHNA and CDR2 YNFKEQ. V lost 5 bases, J lost 8 bases, and 7 bases lay in between. This chain's CDR3 is CASSASDSPLHF. In DNA form, the CDR3 reads TGTGCCAGCAGCGCCTCAGATTCACCCCTCCACTTT.

This clonotype turned up a few times. The chain links TRBV6-1 to TRBJ2-5; weak D call: TRBD1 (5 bases). CDR3 size: 14 residues. The ends were cut back, 3 bases at V and 3 bases at J, with 11 bases in the middle. The germline gives CDR1 MNHNS, CDR2 SASEGT. CDR3 in amino acids: CASSEDNWKETQYF. CDR3 nucleotides: TGTGCCAGCAGTGAGGACAACTGGAAAGAGACCCAGTACTTC.

The CDR3 DNA reads as TGCAGTGCTCCCCCCAGGGGGCTCTCCTATGGCTACACCTTC. This translates into CSAPPRGLSYGYTF. The chain employs TRBV20-1 and TRBJ1-2; 8 bases are shared with TRBD1. The CDR3 is 14 amino acids. Germline CDR1 and CDR2: DFQATT and SNEGSKA (reference sequence). The J segment lost 4 bases and the V segment lost 5 bases, leaving 9 bases of the junction unmatched.

This clonotype occurred many times. The CDR3 reads CASSPGPGDEQYF. DNA of the CDR3: TGTGCCAGCAGCCCGGGCCCCGGGGACGAGCAGTACTTC. The V gene is TRBV7-6, the J gene TRBJ2-7, with D perhaps matching TRBD2 (5 bases). This CDR3 has 13 residues. Between the trimmed V and J ends, which lost 5 bases and 5 bases, there was a span of 13 bases. In germline, CDR1 is SGHVS, CDR2 FNYEAQ.

This clonotype was detected a few times. The genes are TRBV7-9 and TRBJ1-3; tentative D call: TRBD1 (5 bases). CDR3 length: 16 residues. Germline V gene sequence: CDR1 SEHNR, CDR2 FQNEAQ (reference sequence). Trimming took 7 bases from V and 2 from J, leaving 18 bases between them. In DNA form, the CDR3 reads TGTGCCAGCACATCGAGCGCGGGGCTTACTGGAAACACCATATATTTT. Residues: CASTSSAGLTGNTIYF.

The rearrangement links TRBV7-9 to TRBJ1-4, with D maybe TRBD1 (5 bases). Germline assignment: CDR1 SEHNR and CDR2 FQNEAQ (reference sequence). The length of the CDR3 is 15 residues. The ends were cut back, 5 bases at V and 5 bases at J, with 15 bases in the middle. CDR3 nucleotides: TGTGCCAGCAGCAAGGACGGGGGACCGAATGAAAAACTGTTTTTT. The encoded protein is CASSKDGGPNEKLFF.

This clonotype showed up many times. The genes are TRBV5-1 and TRBJ2-5; 11 bases align to TRBD2. J lost 1 base, V lost 3 bases, and 2 bases had no gene match. This CDR3 is 15 amino acids long. Germline assignment: CDR1 SGHRS and CDR2 YFSETQ. The CDR3 DNA reads TGCGCCAGCAGCTACGGGACTAGCGGCCAAGAGACCCAGTACTTC. It specifies CASSYGTSGQETQYF.

V and J are TRBV4-2 and TRBJ2-3, with 10 bases lining up with TRBD2. The germline V gene has CDR1 LGHNA and CDR2 YNFKEQ. CDR3 length: 16 residues. V trimming: 4 bases; J trimming: 2 bases; junction bases outside the gene matches: 6. The CDR3 region has the DNA TGTGCCAGCAGCCCCACCAGCGGGGGGGTCACAGATACGCAGTATTTT. Its translation: CASSPTSGGVTDTQYF.